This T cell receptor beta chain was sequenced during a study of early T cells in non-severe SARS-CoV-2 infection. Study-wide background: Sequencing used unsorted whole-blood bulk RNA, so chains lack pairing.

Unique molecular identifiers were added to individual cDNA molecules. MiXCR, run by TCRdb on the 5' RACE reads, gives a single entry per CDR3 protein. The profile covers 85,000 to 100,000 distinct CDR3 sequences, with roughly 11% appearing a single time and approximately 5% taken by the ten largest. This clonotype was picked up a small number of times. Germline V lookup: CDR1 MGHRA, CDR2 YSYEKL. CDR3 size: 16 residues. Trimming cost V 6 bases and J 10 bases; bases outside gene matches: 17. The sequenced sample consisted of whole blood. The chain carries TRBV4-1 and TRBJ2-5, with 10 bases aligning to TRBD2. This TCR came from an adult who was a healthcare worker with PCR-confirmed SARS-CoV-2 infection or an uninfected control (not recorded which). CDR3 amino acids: CASRDLGLAEGAGQYF. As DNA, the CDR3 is TGCGCCAGCAGGGATTTAGGACTAGCGGAGGGGGCAGGCCAGTACTTC.